The present TCR beta chain was sequenced within a study of shared clonotypes between healthy human individuals. The CDR3 is 12 amino acids. Germline assignment: CDR1 SGDLS and CDR2 YYNGEE. V lost 5 bases and J lost 4, with 9 bases in between. Note on this clone: Its antigen is not known.

TCRdb's copy holds only in-frame clones and misses some; the assay was immunoSEQ multiplex PCR. The sample yields 800,000 or so clones, about 96% seen once. Study results and limitations: Several donors held about 4.6% of naive CD4 clonotypes in common.

The naive CD8 subset, CD45RO-negative cells positively selected for CCR7, excluded terminally differentiated effector memory CD45RA+ cells. The TCR sequence derives from a man aged 25 to 40 in good health. The sample taken for sequencing was naive CD8+ T cells sorted from blood. This chain joins TRBV9 and TRBJ1-1; maybe TRBD1 (5 bases). CDR3 bases: TGTGCCAGCAGGGGGACGAGCACTGAAGCTTTCTTT. It encodes CASRGTSTEAFF.